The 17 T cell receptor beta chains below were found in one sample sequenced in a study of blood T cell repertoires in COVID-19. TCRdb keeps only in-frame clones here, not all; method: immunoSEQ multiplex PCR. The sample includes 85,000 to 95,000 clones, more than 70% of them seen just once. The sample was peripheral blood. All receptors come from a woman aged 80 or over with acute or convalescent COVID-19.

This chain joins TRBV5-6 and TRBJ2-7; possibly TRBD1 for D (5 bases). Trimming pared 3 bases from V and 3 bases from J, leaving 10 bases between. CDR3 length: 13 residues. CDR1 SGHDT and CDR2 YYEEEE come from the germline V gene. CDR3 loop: CASSYGRVYEQYF. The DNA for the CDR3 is TGTGCCAGCAGCTACGGCAGGGTCTACGAGCAGTACTTC. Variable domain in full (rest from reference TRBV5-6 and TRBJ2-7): DAGVTQSPTHLIKTRGQQVTLRCSPKSGHDTVSWYQQALGQGPQFIFQYYEEEERQRGNFPDRFSGHQFPNYSSELNVNALLLGDSALYLCASSYGRVYEQYFGPGTRLTVT.

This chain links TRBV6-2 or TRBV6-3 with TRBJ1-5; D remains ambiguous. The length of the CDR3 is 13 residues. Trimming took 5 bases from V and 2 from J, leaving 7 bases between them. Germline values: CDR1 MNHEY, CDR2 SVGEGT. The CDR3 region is CASSILRNQPQHF. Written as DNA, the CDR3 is TGTGCCAGCAGTATACTTCGCAATCAGCCCCAGCATTTT.

CDR3 protein: CASDLAAGANTGELFF. CDR3 coding DNA: TGTGCCAGCGACTTGGCAGCGGGGGCGAACACCGGGGAGCTGTTTTTT. The chain links TRBV6-6 to TRBJ2-2; 8 bases map to TRBD2. The V gene end was trimmed by 8 bases and the J gene end by 0 bases; junction bases not matched to a gene: 8. CDR1 and CDR2 (germline): MNHNY, SVGAGI (reference sequence). This CDR3 is 16 amino acids long.

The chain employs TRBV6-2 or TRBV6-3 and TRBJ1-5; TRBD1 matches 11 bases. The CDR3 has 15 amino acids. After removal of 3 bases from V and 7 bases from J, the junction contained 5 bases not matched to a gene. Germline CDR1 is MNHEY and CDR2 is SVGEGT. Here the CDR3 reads CASSYGTGGGQPQHF. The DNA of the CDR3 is TGTGCCAGCAGTTATGGGACAGGGGGGGGACAGCCCCAGCATTTT.

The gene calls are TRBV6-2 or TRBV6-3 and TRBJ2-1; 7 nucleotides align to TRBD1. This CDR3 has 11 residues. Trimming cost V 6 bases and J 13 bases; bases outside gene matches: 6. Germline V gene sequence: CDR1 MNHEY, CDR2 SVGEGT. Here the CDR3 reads CASSPTGYQFF. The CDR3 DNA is TGTGCCAGCAGCCCGACAGGGTATCAGTTCTTC.

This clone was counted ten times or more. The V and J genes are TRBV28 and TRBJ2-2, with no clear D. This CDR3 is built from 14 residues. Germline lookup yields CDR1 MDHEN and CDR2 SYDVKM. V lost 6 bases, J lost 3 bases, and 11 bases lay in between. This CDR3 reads CASSPWRYTGELFF. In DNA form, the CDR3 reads TGTGCCAGCAGCCCCTGGAGATACACCGGGGAGCTGTTTTTT.

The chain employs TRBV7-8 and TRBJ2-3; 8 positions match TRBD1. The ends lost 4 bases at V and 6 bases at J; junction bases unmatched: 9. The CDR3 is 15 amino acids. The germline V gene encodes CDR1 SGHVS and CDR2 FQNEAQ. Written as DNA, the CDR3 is TGTGCCAGCAGCTCTGCCAGGGACAGGTGGGATACGCAGTATTTT. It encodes CASSSARDRWDTQYF.

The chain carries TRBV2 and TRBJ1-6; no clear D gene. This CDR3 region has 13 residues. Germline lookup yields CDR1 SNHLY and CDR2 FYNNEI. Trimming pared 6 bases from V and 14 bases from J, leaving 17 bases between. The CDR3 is CASSDDSILALHF. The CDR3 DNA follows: TGTGCCAGCAGCGATGACTCTATCCTAGCCCTCCACTTT. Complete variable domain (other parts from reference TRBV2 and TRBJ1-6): EPEVTQTPSHQVTQMGQEVILRCVPISNHLYFYWYRQILGQKVEFLVSFYNNEISEKSEIFDDQFSVERPDGSNFTLKIRSTKLEDSAMYFCASSDDSILALHFGNGTRLTVT.

The CDR3 DNA sequence: TGTGCCATCAGTGCCCGACAGGAAGGGGCGGCTGAAGCTTTCTTT. Its protein product is CAISARQEGAAEAFF. The chain recombines TRBV10-3 with TRBJ1-1, with D possibly matching TRBD1 (6 bases). From germline, CDR1 is ENHRY and CDR2 SYGVKD. The V end lost 4 bases, the J end lost 6 bases, and 18 bases lay between the germline ends. CDR3 length: 15 residues.

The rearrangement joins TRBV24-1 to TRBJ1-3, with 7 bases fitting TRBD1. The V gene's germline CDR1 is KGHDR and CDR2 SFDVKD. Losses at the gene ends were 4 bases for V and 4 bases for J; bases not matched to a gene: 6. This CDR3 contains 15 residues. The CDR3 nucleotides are TGTGCCACCAGTGACCCGCGACAGGGCGGAAACACCATATATTTT. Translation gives CATSDPRQGGNTIYF.

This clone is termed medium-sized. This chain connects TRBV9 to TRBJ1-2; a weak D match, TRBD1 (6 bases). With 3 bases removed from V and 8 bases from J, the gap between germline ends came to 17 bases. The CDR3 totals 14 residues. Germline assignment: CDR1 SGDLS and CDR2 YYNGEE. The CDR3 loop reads CASSAGGARMGYTF. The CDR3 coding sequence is TGTGCCAGCAGCGCTGGGGGGGCGCGGATGGGCTACACCTTC.

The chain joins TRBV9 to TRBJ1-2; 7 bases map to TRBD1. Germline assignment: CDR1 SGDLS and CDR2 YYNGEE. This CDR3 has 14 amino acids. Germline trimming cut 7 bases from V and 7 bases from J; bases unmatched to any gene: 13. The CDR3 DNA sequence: TGTGCCAGCGCTTCGCACAGGGGACATGGTGGCTACACCTTC. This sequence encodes CASASHRGHGGYTF.

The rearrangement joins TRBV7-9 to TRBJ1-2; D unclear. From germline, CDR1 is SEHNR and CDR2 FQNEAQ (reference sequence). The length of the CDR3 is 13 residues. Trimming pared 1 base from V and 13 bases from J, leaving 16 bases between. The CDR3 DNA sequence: TGTGCCAGCAGCTTAGTCGTTGACACGCAAGGCACCTTC. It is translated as CASSLVVDTQGTF.

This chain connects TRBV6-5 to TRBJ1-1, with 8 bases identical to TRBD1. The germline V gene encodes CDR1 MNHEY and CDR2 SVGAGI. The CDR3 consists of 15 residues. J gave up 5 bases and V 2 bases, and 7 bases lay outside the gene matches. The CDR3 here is CASSYIGQGRTEAFF. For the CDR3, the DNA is TGTGCCAGCAGTTACATAGGACAGGGTAGGACTGAAGCTTTCTTT.

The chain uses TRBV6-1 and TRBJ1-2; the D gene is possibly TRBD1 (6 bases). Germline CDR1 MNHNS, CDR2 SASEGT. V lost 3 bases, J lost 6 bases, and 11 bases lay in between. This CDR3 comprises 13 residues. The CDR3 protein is CASSDGTRDGYTF. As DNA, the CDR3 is TGTGCCAGCAGTGACGGGACAAGGGATGGCTACACCTTC.

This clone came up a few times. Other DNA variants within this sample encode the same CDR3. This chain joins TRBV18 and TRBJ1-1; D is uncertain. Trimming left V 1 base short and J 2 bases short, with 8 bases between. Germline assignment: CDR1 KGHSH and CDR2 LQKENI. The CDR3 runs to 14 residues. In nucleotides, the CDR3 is TGTGCCAGCTCACCACAGCGCGGCAACACTGAAGCTTTCTTT. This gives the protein CASSPQRGNTEAFF.

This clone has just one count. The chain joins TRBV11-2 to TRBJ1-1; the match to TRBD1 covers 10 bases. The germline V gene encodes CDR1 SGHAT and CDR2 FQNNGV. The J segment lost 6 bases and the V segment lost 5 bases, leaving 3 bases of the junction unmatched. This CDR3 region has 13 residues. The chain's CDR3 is CASSPDRGAEAFF. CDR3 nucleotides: TGTGCCAGCAGCCCGGACAGGGGGGCTGAAGCTTTCTTT.